Each of the 12 T cell receptor beta chains below was sequenced from the same sample in a study of CD8 T cells in Susac syndrome. RNA was extracted with the RNeasy kit, and a quantity of about 0.5 to 1 ug was reverse transcribed using random hexamers. TCRdb re-called the immunoSEQ multiplex PCR reads with MiXCR, one entry per CDR3 protein. The top ten hold around 0.13% of the sample, which has 150,000 to 200,000 distinct CDR3 sequences, just over 90% seen once. Sequencing was performed on CD4+ T cells from PBMCs. The receptors come from a human donor in good health.

This chain joins TRBV5-4 and TRBJ2-2; the match to TRBD2 covers 10 bases. Germline CDR1 is SGHNT and CDR2 is YYREEE (reference sequence). This CDR3 is built from 16 residues. V gave up 1 base and J gave up 1 base; unmatched junction bases: 1. CDR3 residues: CASSLQRGGNTGELFF. CDR3 bases: TGTGCCAGCAGCTTGCAGCGGGGGGGGAACACCGGGGAGCTGTTTTTT. Using reference TRBV5-4 and TRBJ2-2 for the parts outside the CDR3, the full variable domain is ETGVTQSPTHLIKTRGQQVTLRCSSQSGHNTVSWYQQALGQGPQFIFQYYREEENGRGNFPPRFSGLQFPNYSSELNVNALELDDSALYLCASSLQRGGNTGELFFGEGSRLTVL.

This rearrangement joins TRBV14 to TRBJ2-3; D unclear. The CDR3 loop spans 14 amino acids. Germline values: CDR1 SGHDN, CDR2 FVKESK. V lost 4 bases to trimming and J lost 6 bases, with 14 bases between them. CDR3 residues: CASSPNIDSDTQYF. CDR3 nucleotide sequence: TGTGCCAGCAGCCCGAATATTGACTCGGATACGCAGTATTTT.

This sequence joins TRBV5-6 and TRBJ2-5; 7 bases fit TRBD2. The CDR3 runs to 13 residues. CDR1 is SGHDT, CDR2 YYEEEE, per germline. The junction had 5 bases not matched to a gene; V was cut back by 4 bases and J by 5 bases. This CDR3 reads CASSPGGGETQYF. In DNA form, the CDR3 reads TGTGCCAGCAGCCCGGGCGGGGGTGAGACCCAGTACTTC.

This sequence joins TRBV6-6 and TRBJ1-1; 7 bases line up with TRBD1. Germline CDR1 is MNHNY and CDR2 is SVGAGI (reference sequence). The CDR3 covers 13 residues. J gave up 1 base and V 8 bases, and 4 bases lay outside the gene matches. The CDR3 region has the DNA TGTGCCAGCGTGACAGGGCGGAACACTGAAGCTTTCTTT. Its translation: CASVTGRNTEAFF.

J is TRBJ1-5 and V is TRBV24-1; no clear D gene. Per germline, CDR1 KGHDR and CDR2 SFDVKD. V was cut by 7 bases and J by 0 bases, with 18 bases left in between. The CDR3 contains 17 residues. The CDR3 is CATSPAGGSYSNQPQHF. CDR3 DNA: TGTGCCACCAGCCCGGCGGGCGGGTCTTATAGCAATCAGCCCCAGCATTTT.

The rearrangement joins TRBV15 to TRBJ1-2; unclear D gene. The V gene lost 0 bases and the J gene lost 13 bases, with 15 bases spanning the gap. CDR1 is LNHNV and CDR2 is YYDKDF in the germline V gene (reference sequence). The CDR3 loop spans 13 amino acids. The CDR3 nucleotides are TGTGCCACCAGCAGAGATGAGATCGACTCCCGCACCTTC. It is translated as CATSRDEIDSRTF.

This chain links TRBV20-1 with TRBJ1-2; D is ambiguous. Germline CDR1 is DFQATT and CDR2 is SNEGSKA (reference sequence). The CDR3 consists of 12 residues. V lost 3 bases, J lost 8 bases, and 13 bases lay in between. This CDR3 is CSASRLGGGYTF. The CDR3 DNA reads TGCAGTGCTAGCAGGCTGGGAGGAGGCTACACCTTC.

Here the CDR3 reads CASSTPRVNEQFF. Written as DNA, the CDR3 is TGTGCCAGCAGCACGCCCAGGGTCAATGAGCAGTTCTTC. The genes are TRBV6-1 and TRBJ2-1, with D tentatively TRBD1 (5 bases). Trimming pared 6 bases from V and 6 bases from J, leaving 12 bases between. This CDR3 spans 13 amino acids. From germline, CDR1 is MNHNS and CDR2 SASEGT.

The chain is built from TRBV7-9 and TRBJ2-1, with 7 bases matching TRBD2. This CDR3 spans 14 amino acids. Germline V gives CDR1 SEHNR, CDR2 FQNEAQ (reference sequence). The ends lost 4 bases at V and 5 bases at J; junction bases unmatched: 5. The chain's CDR3 is CASSSGLGHNEQFF. CDR3 sequence (DNA): TGTGCCAGCAGCTCCGGACTAGGACACAATGAGCAGTTCTTC.

The chain is built from TRBV7-2 and TRBJ2-3; 9 bases line up with TRBD2. The trim removed 1 base at V and 4 bases at J, leaving 6 bases unmatched. The CDR3 runs to 16 residues. CDR1 is SGHTA, CDR2 FQGNSA, per germline. CDR3 residues: CASSLVAGVGSDTQYF. CDR3 bases: TGTGCCAGCAGCTTAGTAGCGGGGGTGGGCTCAGATACGCAGTATTTT. Combining the CDR3 with reference TRBV7-2 and TRBJ2-3 gives the whole variable domain GAGVSQSPSNKVTEKGKDVELRCDPISGHTALYWYRQSLGQGLEFLIYFQGNSAPDKSGLPSDRFSAERTGGSVSTLTIQRTQQEDSAVYLCASSLVAGVGSDTQYFGPGTRLTVL.

V usage is TRBV7-2 and J usage is TRBJ2-5; D not resolved. Germline values: CDR1 SGHTA, CDR2 FQGNSA. The ends were cut back, 6 bases at V and 5 bases at J, with 13 bases in the middle. The CDR3 contains 13 residues. The DNA of the CDR3 is TGTGCCAGCAGGGGCCCTTTCGGGGAGACCCAGTACTTC. Translating it yields CASRGPFGETQYF. Looking up the rest from reference TRBV7-2 and TRBJ2-5 gives the full variable domain: GAGVSQSPSNKVTEKGKDVELRCDPISGHTALYWYRQSLGQGLEFLIYFQGNSAPDKSGLPSDRFSAERTGGSVSTLTIQRTQQEDSAVYLCASRGPFGETQYFGPGTRLLVL.

The J gene is TRBJ2-1, the V gene TRBV4-1; 12 nucleotides align to TRBD2. This CDR3 has 16 residues. Germline CDR1 is MGHRA and CDR2 is YSYEKL. Trimming at V came to 3 bases and at J to 3 bases, leaving 3 bases not matched to a gene. The CDR3 DNA follows: TGCGCCAGCAGCCACAGGACTAGCGGGGACTACAATGAGCAGTTCTTC. This sequence encodes CASSHRTSGDYNEQFF.